This T cell receptor beta chain came from a study of cytomegalovirus exposure and HLA in healthy donors. V was pared by 4 bases and J by 7 bases, with 12 bases between. This CDR3 region has 12 residues. Points from the study as a whole: Prediction of most subjects' HLA-A and HLA-B alleles by TCR beta sequences was reportedly accurate.

This PCR relied on a set of 60 Vbeta primers and 13 Jbeta primers. The repertoire was sequenced with immunoSEQ multiplex PCR; TCRdb's copy has only in-frame clones and lacks some. The sample records roughly 120,000 clones, around 10% being singletons. For this clone: What it binds is unknown.

V gene TRBV5-3 combines with J gene TRBJ2-7; perhaps TRBD2 as D (5 bases). TRBV5-3 is an ORF, and what it does is uncertain. The receptor was derived from a man aged 25 to 40 in good health and CMV-seronegative. The sequenced sample consisted of PBMCs. The DNA of the CDR3 is TGTGCCAGAAGCAATGGTTGGAGGGAGCAGTACTTC. It encodes CARSNGWREQYF.